The clone carrying this T cell receptor beta chain was seen ten or more times. Amplification targeted the TCR beta CDR3 regions, with RNA transcripts as the source material. First-round RT-PCR employed HTBI primers, with a second-round multiplex PCR after it. TCRdb re-called the multiplex PCR reads through MiXCR, storing one row per CDR3 protein. The sample holds about 480,000 distinct CDR3 sequences, approximately 14% seen once. The source of the sample is a study of Graves' ophthalmopathy and Graves' hyperthyroidism. The V gene lost 0 bases and the J gene lost 11 bases, with 13 bases spanning the gap. Looked up from germline, CDR1 is DFQATT and CDR2 is SNEGSKA (reference sequence). This CDR3 spans 12 amino acids.

This chain connects TRBV20-1 to TRBJ1-1; D is possibly TRBD1 (6 bases). Sequencing input: blood. This clonotype was obtained from a woman aged 25 to 39 with Graves' ophthalmopathy. In DNA form, the CDR3 reads TGCAGTGCTAGAGATGGACAGAAAACTGCTTTCTTT. This translates into CSARDGQKTAFF.